This T cell receptor beta chain is from a study of blood T cell repertoires in COVID-19. The repertoire was sequenced with immunoSEQ multiplex PCR; TCRdb's copy has only in-frame clones and lacks some. The data contain about 68,000 clones, around 82% of them singletons. This CDR3 has 17 amino acids. The germline CDR1 and CDR2 sequences are LNHDA and SQIVND (reference sequence). After removal of 4 bases from V and 0 bases from J, the junction contained 11 bases not matched to a gene. The source is a man aged 45-65 years with active COVID-19. Sequencing used peripheral blood. V and J are TRBV19 and TRBJ1-1, with TRBD1 identical over 7 bases. The CDR3 spells CASSNWAGQSMNTEAFF. As DNA, the CDR3 is TGTGCCAGTAGTAATTGGGCGGGACAGTCCATGAACACTGAAGCTTTCTTT.